This TCR beta chain was sequenced during a study of blood T cell repertoires in COVID-19. In the original analysis: Amplifying reference gene primers gave estimates of nucleated cell counts. Assay: immunoSEQ multiplex PCR; the TCRdb copy retains only in-frame clones and omits some. V, J and clone size reflect that table, while D and trimming were determined from the DNA. Here the sample spans tens of thousands of clones, approximately 78% being singletons. The receptor's source is a woman of 80 years or more with acute or convalescent COVID-19. The sample was peripheral blood.

CDR3 nucleotide sequence: TGTGCCAGCAGTTACTCGCGGTCAGGGATGAACACTGAAGCTTTCTTT. This encodes CASSYSRSGMNTEAFF. The chain combines TRBV6-5 with TRBJ1-1; maybe TRBD1 (5 bases). The germline V and J ends were trimmed by 0 bases and 0 bases, with 11 bases remaining between them. Per germline, CDR1 MNHEY and CDR2 SVGAGI. There are 16 residues in the CDR3.